This TCR beta chain was found in a study of blood T cell repertoires in COVID-19. Study-level background: Sample material is recorded as cDNA or gDNA derived from T cells, B-cell-depleted T cells, or PBMCs.

Germline V gene lookup returns CDR1 LGHNT and CDR2 FRNRAP. The CDR3 totals 15 residues. V lost 1 base to trimming and J lost 9 bases, with 16 bases between them. In the original processing: Quantification of nucleated cells was approximated via reference gene primer amplification. Clones were read by immunoSEQ multiplex PCR, and TCRdb kept only the in-frame ones, dropping some. That table is the source of V, J and clone size, and D and trimming were worked out from the DNA. This repertoire shows tens of thousands of clones, around 86% found once; its top ten account for 27%. The chain links TRBV12-5 to TRBJ2-1; tentatively, D is TRBD1 (8 bases). Sequenced input: peripheral blood. The clonotype comes from a man between 45 and 60 years old with active or convalescent COVID-19. The CDR3 here is CASGLGTGRVGEQFF. CDR3 coding DNA: TGTGCTAGTGGTTTGGGGACAGGGAGGGTAGGTGAGCAGTTCTTC.